This T cell receptor (beta chain) was obtained from a study of blood T cell repertoires in COVID-19. Whole-study context: Italy, Spain and the United States were the sources of the convalescent and acute COVID-19 samples.

In the authors' workflow: Scientists estimated how many nucleated cells there were by amplifying reference gene primers. TCRdb keeps only in-frame clones here, not all; method: immunoSEQ multiplex PCR. For V, J and clone size, that table is used; D and trimming come from the DNA. This repertoire shows about 130,000 clones, under 90% found once; its top ten account for 2.4%. V lost 0 bases, J lost 10 bases, and 25 bases lay in between. CDR3 size: 17 residues. Germline assignment: CDR1 MGHRA and CDR2 YSYEKL. The cohort comprised adults aged 18 to 89 years residing in 20 to 30 US areas. The material sequenced was PBMCs or T cells enriched from blood (not recorded which). This rearrangement joins TRBV4-1 to TRBJ2-7; tentatively, D is TRBD2 (5 bases). The source of this sequence is a man aged 35 to 55 with acute COVID-19. CDR3 sequence reads: CASSQDGTRTLRGYQYF. The CDR3, as DNA: TGCGCCAGCAGCCAAGATGGCACCCGGACTCTACGAGGGTATCAGTACTTC.